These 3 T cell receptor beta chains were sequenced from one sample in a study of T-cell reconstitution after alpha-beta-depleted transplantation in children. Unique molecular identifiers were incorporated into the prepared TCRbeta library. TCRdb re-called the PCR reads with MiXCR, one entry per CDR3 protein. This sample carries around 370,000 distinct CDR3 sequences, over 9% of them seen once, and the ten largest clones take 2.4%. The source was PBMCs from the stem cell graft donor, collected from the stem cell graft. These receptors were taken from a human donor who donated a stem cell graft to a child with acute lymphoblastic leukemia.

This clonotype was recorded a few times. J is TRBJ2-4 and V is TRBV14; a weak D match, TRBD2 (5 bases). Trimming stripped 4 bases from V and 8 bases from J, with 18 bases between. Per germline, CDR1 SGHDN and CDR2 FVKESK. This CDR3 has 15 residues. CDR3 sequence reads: CASSPLLGEEDIQYF. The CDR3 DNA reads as TGTGCCAGCAGCCCTTTGCTCGGAGAGGAGGACATTCAGTACTTC.

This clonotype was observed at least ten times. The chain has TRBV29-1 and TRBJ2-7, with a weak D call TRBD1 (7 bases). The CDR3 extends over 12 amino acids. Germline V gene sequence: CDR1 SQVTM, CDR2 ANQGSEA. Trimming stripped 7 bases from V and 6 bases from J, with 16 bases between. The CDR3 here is CSAGGTDTEQYF. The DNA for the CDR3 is TGCAGCGCAGGAGGGACAGACACCGAGCAGTACTTC.

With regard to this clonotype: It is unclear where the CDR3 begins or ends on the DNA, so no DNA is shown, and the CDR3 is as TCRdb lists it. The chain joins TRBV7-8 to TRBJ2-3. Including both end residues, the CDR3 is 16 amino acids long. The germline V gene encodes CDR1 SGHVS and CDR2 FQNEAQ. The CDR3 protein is CASSFGNGDSTDTQYF.